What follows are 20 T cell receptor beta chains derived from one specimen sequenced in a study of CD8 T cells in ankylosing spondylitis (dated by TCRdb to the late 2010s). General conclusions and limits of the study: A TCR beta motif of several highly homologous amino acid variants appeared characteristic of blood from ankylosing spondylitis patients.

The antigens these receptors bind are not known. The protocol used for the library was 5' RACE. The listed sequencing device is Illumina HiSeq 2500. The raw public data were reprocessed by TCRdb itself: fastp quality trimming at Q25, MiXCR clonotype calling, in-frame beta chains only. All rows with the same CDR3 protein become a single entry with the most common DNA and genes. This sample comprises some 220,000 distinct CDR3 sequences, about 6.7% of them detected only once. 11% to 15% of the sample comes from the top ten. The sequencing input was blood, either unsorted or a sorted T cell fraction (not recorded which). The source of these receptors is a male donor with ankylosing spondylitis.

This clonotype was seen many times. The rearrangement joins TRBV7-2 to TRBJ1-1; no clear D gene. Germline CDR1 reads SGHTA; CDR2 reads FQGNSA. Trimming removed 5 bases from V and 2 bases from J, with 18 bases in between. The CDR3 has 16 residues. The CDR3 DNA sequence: TGTGCCAGCAGCCTCCACACGACGCTCCTAAACACTGAAGCTTTCTTT. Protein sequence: CASSLHTTLLNTEAFF.

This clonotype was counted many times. CDR3 nucleotides: TGCAGCGTTTTAGGGACTAGCGGGCCCTACAATGAGCAGTTCTTC. It is translated as CSVLGTSGPYNEQFF. V and J are TRBV29-1 and TRBJ2-1; 12 nucleotides align to TRBD2. The J segment lost 2 bases and the V segment lost 5 bases, leaving 4 bases of the junction unmatched. The germline CDR1 and CDR2 sequences are SQVTM and ANQGSEA. The CDR3 extends over 15 amino acids.

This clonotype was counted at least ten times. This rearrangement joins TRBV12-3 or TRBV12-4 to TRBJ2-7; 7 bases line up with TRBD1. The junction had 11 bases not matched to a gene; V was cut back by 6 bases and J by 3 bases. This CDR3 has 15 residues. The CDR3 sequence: CASSRRQGPDYEQYF. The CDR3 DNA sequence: TGTGCCAGCAGCCGTCGACAGGGACCGGACTACGAGCAGTACTTC.

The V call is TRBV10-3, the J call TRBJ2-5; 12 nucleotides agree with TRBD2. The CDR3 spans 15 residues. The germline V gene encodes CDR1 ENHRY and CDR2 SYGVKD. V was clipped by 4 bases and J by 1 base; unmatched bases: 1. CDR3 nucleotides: TGTGCCATCAGTGGGACTAGCGGGGCCCAAGAGACCCAGTACTTC. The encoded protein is CAISGTSGAQETQYF.

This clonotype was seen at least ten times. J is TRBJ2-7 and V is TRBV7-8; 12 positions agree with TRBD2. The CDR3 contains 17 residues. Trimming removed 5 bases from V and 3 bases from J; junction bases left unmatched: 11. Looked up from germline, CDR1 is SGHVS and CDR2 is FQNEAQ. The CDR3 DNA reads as TGTGCCAGCAGCCCAGGACTAGCGGGGACCTTTATCTACGAGCAGTACTTC. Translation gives CASSPGLAGTFIYEQYF.

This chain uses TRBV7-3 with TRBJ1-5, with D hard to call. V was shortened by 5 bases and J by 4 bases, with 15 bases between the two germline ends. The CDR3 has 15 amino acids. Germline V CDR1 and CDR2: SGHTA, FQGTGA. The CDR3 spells CASSPSWWRNQPQHF. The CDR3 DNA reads TGTGCCAGCAGCCCGAGCTGGTGGCGGAATCAGCCCCAGCATTTT. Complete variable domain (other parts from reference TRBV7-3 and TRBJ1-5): GAGVSQTPSNKVTEKGKYVELRCDPISGHTALYWYRQSLGQGPEFLIYFQGTGAADDSGLPNDRFFAVRPEGSVSTLKIQRTERGDSAVYLCASSPSWWRNQPQHFGDGTRLSIL.

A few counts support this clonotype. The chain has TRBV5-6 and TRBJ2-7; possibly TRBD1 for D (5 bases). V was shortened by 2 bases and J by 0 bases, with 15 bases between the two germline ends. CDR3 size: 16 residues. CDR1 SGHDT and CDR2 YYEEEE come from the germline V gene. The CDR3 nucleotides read TGTGCCAGCAGCTTTTTGTCCCGCGGACACTCCTACGAGCAGTACTTC. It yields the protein CASSFLSRGHSYEQYF.

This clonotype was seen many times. The DNA of the CDR3 is TGTGCCAGCAGCTTAGGCCCCGGGGTTAGGGGACCGAACTACAATGAGCAGTTCTTC. As protein: CASSLGPGVRGPNYNEQFF. V is TRBV11-2 and J is TRBJ2-1; D is possibly TRBD1 or TRBD2 (5 bases each). Trimming left V 1 base short and J 3 bases short, with 22 bases between. CDR1 is SGHAT, CDR2 FQNNGV, per germline. The CDR3 spans 19 residues.

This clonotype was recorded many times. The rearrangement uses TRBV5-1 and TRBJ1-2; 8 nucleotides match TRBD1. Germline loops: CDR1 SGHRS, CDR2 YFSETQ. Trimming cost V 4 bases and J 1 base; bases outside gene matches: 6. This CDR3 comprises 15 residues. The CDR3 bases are TGCGCCAGCAGCGGGACCGACAGGGGTAACTATGGCTACACCTTC. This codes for CASSGTDRGNYGYTF.

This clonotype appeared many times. Here the CDR3 reads CSVVLVTSGLLGEQFF. The CDR3 coding sequence is TGCAGCGTTGTGTTAGTGACTAGCGGGCTCCTCGGTGAGCAGTTCTTC. This chain links TRBV29-1 with TRBJ2-1, with 10 bases fitting TRBD2. V dropped 4 bases and J dropped 9; count of bases not matched to a gene: 15. CDR1 and CDR2 from the germline V gene are SQVTM and ANQGSEA. The CDR3 covers 16 residues.

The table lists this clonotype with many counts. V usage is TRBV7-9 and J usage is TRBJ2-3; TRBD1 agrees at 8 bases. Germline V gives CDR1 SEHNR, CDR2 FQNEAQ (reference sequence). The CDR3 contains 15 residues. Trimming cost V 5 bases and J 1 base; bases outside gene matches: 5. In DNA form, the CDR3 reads TGTGCCAGCAGCGACGACAGGGGTGGCACAGATACGCAGTATTTT. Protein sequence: CASSDDRGGTDTQYF.

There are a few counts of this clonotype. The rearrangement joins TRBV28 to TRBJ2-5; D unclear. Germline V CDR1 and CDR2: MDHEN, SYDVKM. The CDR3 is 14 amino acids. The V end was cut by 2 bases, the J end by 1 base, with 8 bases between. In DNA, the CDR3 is TGTGCCAGCAGTTTAAACGGACCCCAAGAGACCCAGTACTTC. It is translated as CASSLNGPQETQYF.

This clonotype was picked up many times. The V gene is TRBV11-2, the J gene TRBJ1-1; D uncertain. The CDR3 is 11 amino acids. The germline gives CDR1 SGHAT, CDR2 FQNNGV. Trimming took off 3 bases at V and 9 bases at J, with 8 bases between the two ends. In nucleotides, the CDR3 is TGTGCCAGCAGCTTGGTGGATCAAGCTTTCTTT. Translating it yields CASSLVDQAFF.

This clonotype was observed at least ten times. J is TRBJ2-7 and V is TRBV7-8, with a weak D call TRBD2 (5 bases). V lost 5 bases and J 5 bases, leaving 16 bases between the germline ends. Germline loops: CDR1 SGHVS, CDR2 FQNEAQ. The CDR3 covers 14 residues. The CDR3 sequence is CASSHITSGNEQYF. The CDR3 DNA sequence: TGTGCCAGCAGCCATATTACGTCGGGGAACGAGCAGTACTTC. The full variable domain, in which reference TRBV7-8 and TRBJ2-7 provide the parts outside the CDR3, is GAGVSQSPRYKVAKRGQDVALRCDPISGHVSLFWYQQALGQGPEFLTYFQNEAQLDKSGLPSDRFFAERPEGSVSTLKIQRTQQEDSAVYLCASSHITSGNEQYFGPGTRLTVT.

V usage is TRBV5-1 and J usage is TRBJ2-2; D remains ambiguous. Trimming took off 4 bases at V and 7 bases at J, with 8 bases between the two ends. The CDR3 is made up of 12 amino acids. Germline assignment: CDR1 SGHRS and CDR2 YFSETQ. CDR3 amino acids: CASSPYGGELFF. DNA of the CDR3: TGCGCCAGCAGCCCGTACGGCGGGGAGCTGTTTTTT.

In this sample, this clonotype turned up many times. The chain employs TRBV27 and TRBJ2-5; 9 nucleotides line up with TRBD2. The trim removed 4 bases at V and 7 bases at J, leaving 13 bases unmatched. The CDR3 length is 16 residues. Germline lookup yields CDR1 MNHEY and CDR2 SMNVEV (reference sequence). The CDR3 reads CASSSFRSGSERTQYF. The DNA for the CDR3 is TGTGCCAGCAGTTCTTTCCGTAGCGGGAGCGAGAGGACCCAGTACTTC.

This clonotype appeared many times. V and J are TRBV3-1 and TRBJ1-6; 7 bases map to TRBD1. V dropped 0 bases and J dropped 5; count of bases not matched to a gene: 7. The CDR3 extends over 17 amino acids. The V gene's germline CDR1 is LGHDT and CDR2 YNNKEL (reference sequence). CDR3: CASSQESGGRNNSPLHF. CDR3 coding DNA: TGTGCCAGCAGCCAAGAGTCAGGGGGACGGAATAATTCACCCCTCCACTTT.

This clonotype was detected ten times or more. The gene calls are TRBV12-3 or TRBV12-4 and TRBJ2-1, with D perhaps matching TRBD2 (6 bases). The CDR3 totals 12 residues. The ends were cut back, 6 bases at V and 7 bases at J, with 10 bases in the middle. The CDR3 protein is CASRLARNEQFF. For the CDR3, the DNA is TGTGCCAGCAGGCTAGCGAGGAATGAGCAGTTCTTC.

CDR3 in amino acids: CASSLVAGLNEQYF. Written as DNA, the CDR3 is TGTGCCAGCAGCTTAGTCGCAGGTCTGAACGAGCAGTACTTC. The J gene is TRBJ2-7, the V gene TRBV7-9; D is undetermined. In germline, CDR1 is SEHNR, CDR2 FQNEAQ (reference sequence). CDR3 size: 14 residues. V lost 1 base and J 5 bases, leaving 12 bases between the germline ends.

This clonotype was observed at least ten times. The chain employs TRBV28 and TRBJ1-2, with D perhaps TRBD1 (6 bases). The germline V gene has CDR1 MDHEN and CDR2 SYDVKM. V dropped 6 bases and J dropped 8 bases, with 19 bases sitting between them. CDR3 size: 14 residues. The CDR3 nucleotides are TGTGCCAGCAGGCTTCCGGGGGCCCATCGAGGCTACACCTTC. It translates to CASRLPGAHRGYTF.